The source of this T cell receptor (beta chain) is a study of CD8 T cells in ankylosing spondylitis. Findings and limits, study-wide: Blood of patients with ankylosing spondylitis appeared to be characterized by a TCR beta motif of fewer than 10 highly homologous variants. There were earlier reports of some motif variants in reactive arthritis synovial fluid and blood. Reportedly, matched ankylosing spondylitis synovial fluid was significantly enriched for disease-linked clones.

TCRdb reprocessed the 5' RACE reads via MiXCR and lists one record per CDR3 protein. This sample has 250,000 to 400,000 distinct CDR3 sequences, with approximately 10% found just once. The CDR3 contains 15 residues. V was shortened by 7 bases and J by 0 bases, with 14 bases between the two germline ends. In germline, CDR1 is MNHEY, CDR2 SVGEGT. This clonotype was detected ten times or more. Its matching antigen is unknown. The sequencing sample was made of blood, either unsorted or a sorted T cell fraction (not recorded which). The clonotype was recovered from a female donor with ankylosing spondylitis or in good health (not recorded which). The rearrangement uses TRBV6-2 or TRBV6-3 and TRBJ2-3; maybe TRBD1 (6 bases). The CDR3 DNA reads TGTGCCAGCAAGGGGGAGCGGTATAGCACAGATACGCAGTATTTT. This translates into CASKGERYSTDTQYF.